Shown below are 21 T cell receptor beta chains from a single sample sequenced in a study of blood T cells in healthy people across ages. A second PCR, run for 7 to 11 cycles, used a sample-barcoded 5' primer plus a J-beta primer mix. One entry per CDR3 protein results from TCRdb running MiXCR on the 5' RACE reads. The sample lists about 1.5 million distinct CDR3 sequences; approximately 43% were seen once. The sample taken for sequencing was blood. The receptors were sampled from a woman younger than 35 in good health.

The genes are TRBV12-3 or TRBV12-4 and TRBJ2-5; 8 nucleotides line up with TRBD2. This CDR3 is 14 amino acids long. V shed 3 bases and J 5 bases; nucleotides not matched to a gene: 5. This CDR3 is CASSFTRGGETQYF. CDR3 nucleotides: TGTGCCAGCAGTTTCACTCGGGGGGGTGAGACCCAGTACTTC.

In its sample, this clonotype was seen a few times. This chain uses TRBV9 with TRBJ2-7, with TRBD2 as a possible D gene (6 bases). CDR3 length: 15 residues. Germline loops: CDR1 SGDLS, CDR2 YYNGEE. Trimming took 1 base from V and 0 from J, leaving 11 bases between them. CDR3 region: CASSVSWGDSYEQYF. The CDR3 region has the DNA TGTGCCAGCAGCGTAAGCTGGGGGGACTCCTACGAGCAGTACTTC.

V usage is TRBV5-1 and J usage is TRBJ1-1; 7 bases are shared with TRBD1. Per germline, CDR1 SGHRS and CDR2 YFSETQ. The CDR3 runs 16 residues. V shed 1 base, J shed 4 bases, and the junction held 10 bases outside the gene matches. CDR3 sequence reads: CASSLPWTGVGTEAFF. DNA of the CDR3: TGCGCCAGCAGCTTGCCATGGACAGGTGTTGGCACTGAAGCTTTCTTT.

J is TRBJ2-7 and V is TRBV14; maybe TRBD2 (5 bases). The V end was cut by 5 bases, the J end by 6 bases, with 14 bases between. The CDR3 is 13 residues long. Germline CDR1 is SGHDN and CDR2 is FVKESK. CDR3 sequence: CASSSGALIEQYF. CDR3 nucleotides: TGTGCCAGCAGCAGCGGAGCTTTGATCGAGCAGTACTTC.

V and J are TRBV20-1 and TRBJ2-1; 11 bases match TRBD2. This CDR3 is 13 amino acids long. CDR1 is DFQATT and CDR2 is SNEGSKA in the germline V gene (reference sequence). Trimming took 3 bases from V and 9 from J; bases not matched to a gene: 4. For the CDR3, the DNA is TGCAGTGCTAGGGCTAGCGGGGGGTTTGAGCAGTTCTTC. Protein product: CSARASGGFEQFF.

The rearrangement links TRBV6-2 or TRBV6-3 to TRBJ1-5, with D possibly matching TRBD1 (5 bases). Trimming shortened V by 8 bases and J by 3 bases, and 17 bases separated the two germline ends. The CDR3 runs to 15 residues. Looked up from germline, CDR1 is MNHEY and CDR2 is SVGEGT. The DNA for the CDR3 is TGTGCCAGCTGCGGGAGGGGCGAGACCAATCAGCCCCAGCATTTT. Protein product: CASCGRGETNQPQHF.

This chain connects TRBV20-1 to TRBJ2-1, with D hard to call. CDR1 and CDR2 from the germline V gene are DFQATT and SNEGSKA (reference sequence). The CDR3 extends over 13 amino acids. V lost 7 bases, J lost 3 bases, and 13 bases lay in between. The CDR3 DNA follows: TGCAGTGGTAAGGGTGCCCTCTACAATGAGCAGTTCTTC. This gives the protein CSGKGALYNEQFF.

The rearrangement uses TRBV13 and TRBJ2-3; 10 bases map to TRBD2. The CDR3 loop spans 16 amino acids. V shed 4 bases, J shed 1 base, and the junction held 5 bases outside the gene matches. Germline assignment: CDR1 PRHDT and CDR2 FYEKMQ (reference sequence). CDR3 sequence reads: CASSSGLAEGTDTQYF. CDR3 nucleotides: TGTGCCAGCAGCTCAGGACTAGCGGAGGGCACAGATACGCAGTATTTT.

This clonotype was counted between two and nine times. The chain joins TRBV6-5 to TRBJ2-7, with a possible D match to TRBD1 (6 bases). V gave up 7 bases and J gave up 0 bases, with 13 bases separating them. This CDR3 comprises 14 residues. From germline, CDR1 is MNHEY and CDR2 SVGAGI. The CDR3, as DNA: TGTGCCAGCATCAGGGGCGTCGGCTCCTACGAGCAGTACTTC. As protein: CASIRGVGSYEQYF.

A few counts support this clonotype. V is TRBV6-1 and J is TRBJ2-1; D call uncertain. V was shortened by 2 bases and J by 6 bases, with 8 bases between the two germline ends. Per the germline V gene, CDR1 is MNHNS and CDR2 is SASEGT. This CDR3 spans 13 amino acids. The CDR3 loop reads CASSEPPGNEQFF. The CDR3 region has the DNA TGTGCCAGCAGTGAACCGCCGGGCAATGAGCAGTTCTTC.

This clonotype was seen just once. One end of the junction varies from germline; a read error may be responsible. The J gene is TRBJ2-1, the V gene TRBV18, with 11 bases identical to TRBD2. The CDR3 runs to 17 residues. Germline loops: CDR1 KGHSH, CDR2 LQKENI. The CDR3 DNA follows: TGTGCCGGCTCACCTTTAACCGGGACTAGCGGTGGGAATGAGCAGTTCTTC. This encodes CAGSPLTGTSGGNEQFF.

V usage is TRBV7-6 and J usage is TRBJ1-4; maybe TRBD1 (5 bases). V lost 5 bases, J lost 2 bases, and 12 bases lay in between. The CDR3 runs to 15 residues. Germline CDR1 reads SGHVS; CDR2 reads FNYEAQ. This CDR3 is CASSGSGGTNEKLFF. The DNA of the CDR3 is TGTGCCAGCAGCGGAAGTGGGGGGACTAATGAAAAACTGTTTTTT.

The chain carries TRBV7-2 and TRBJ2-6; D remains ambiguous. This CDR3 has 16 amino acids. Trimming stripped 0 bases from V and 2 bases from J, with 8 bases between. Germline assignment: CDR1 SGHTA and CDR2 FQGNSA. The CDR3 bases are TGTGCCAGCAGCTTAGCAGGCGTGCCTGGGGCCAACGTCCTGACTTTC. Translating gives CASSLAGVPGANVLTF.

CDR3 amino acids: CSAGTSGRRDTQYF. DNA for the CDR3: TGCAGTGCCGGGACTAGCGGGAGACGAGATACGCAGTATTTT. The V and J genes are TRBV20-1 and TRBJ2-3, with TRBD2 identical over 14 bases. With 6 bases clipped from V and 5 bases from J, the junction kept 4 bases outside the gene matches. Germline lookup yields CDR1 DFQATT and CDR2 SNEGSKA (reference sequence). CDR3 length: 14 amino acids.

The J gene is TRBJ2-3, the V gene TRBV28; possible D gene TRBD1, 5 bases. The ends were cut back, 6 bases at V and 1 base at J, with 14 bases in the middle. The CDR3 has 15 residues. The germline V gene encodes CDR1 MDHEN and CDR2 SYDVKM. The DNA of the CDR3 is TGTGCCAGCAGCCCTGGTGGGGCTGGCACAGATACGCAGTATTTT. It encodes CASSPGGAGTDTQYF.

This clonotype came up a few times. The J gene is TRBJ2-3, the V gene TRBV27; the D gene is possibly TRBD2 (7 bases). V lost 6 bases, J lost 2 bases, and 15 bases lay in between. Germline CDR1 MNHEY, CDR2 SMNVEV (reference sequence). This CDR3 is 15 amino acids long. The CDR3 here is CASSWEGVFTDTQYF. The CDR3 nucleotides are TGTGCCAGCAGCTGGGAGGGGGTATTCACAGATACGCAGTATTTT.

This clonotype was detected only a few times. The rearrangement links TRBV7-2 to TRBJ2-7; no reliable D call. This CDR3 is built from 15 residues. The germline gives CDR1 SGHTA, CDR2 FQGNSA. Between the trimmed V and J ends, which lost 1 base and 1 base, there was a span of 11 bases. Written as DNA, the CDR3 is TGTGCCAGCAGCTTAGGGGGTGAGCGATCCTACGAGCAGTACTTC. Residues: CASSLGGERSYEQYF.

This clonotype was detected a few times. The chain is built from TRBV20-1 and TRBJ2-1; the D is unclear. Deletions cut 6 bases from V and 6 bases from J, with 12 bases between. This CDR3 is built from 12 residues. Germline values: CDR1 DFQATT, CDR2 SNEGSKA (reference sequence). The CDR3 reads CSAKDLRNEQFF. CDR3 nucleotide sequence: TGCAGTGCGAAAGACCTGCGCAATGAGCAGTTCTTC.

V gene TRBV4-3 combines with J gene TRBJ2-6; 9 bases line up with TRBD2. This CDR3 region has 18 residues. V trimming: 0 bases; J trimming: 4 bases; junction bases outside the gene matches: 7. CDR1 LGHNA and CDR2 YSLEER come from the germline V gene. This chain's CDR3 is CASSQDQIAGAGANVLTF. As DNA, the CDR3 is TGCGCCAGCAGCCAAGATCAGATAGCGGGAGCCGGGGCCAACGTCCTGACTTTC.

The chain recombines TRBV7-2 with TRBJ2-2, with D perhaps matching TRBD2 (6 bases). Germline assignment: CDR1 SGHTA and CDR2 FQGNSA. The V gene lost 0 bases and the J gene lost 6 bases, with 11 bases spanning the gap. This CDR3 spans 15 amino acids. The CDR3 reads CASSLALGGAGELFF. The DNA for the CDR3 is TGTGCCAGCAGCTTAGCGCTAGGAGGGGCCGGGGAGCTGTTTTTT. The whole variable domain, filled in from reference TRBV7-2 and TRBJ2-2, reads GAGVSQSPSNKVTEKGKDVELRCDPISGHTALYWYRQSLGQGLEFLIYFQGNSAPDKSGLPSDRFSAERTGGSVSTLTIQRTQQEDSAVYLCASSLALGGAGELFFGEGSRLTVL.

The chain carries TRBV6-6 and TRBJ1-1; the D is unclear. There are 15 residues in the CDR3. Germline-derived CDR1 and CDR2 are MNHNY and SVGAGI (reference sequence). V lost 0 bases, J lost 8 bases, and 16 bases lay in between. CDR3: CASSYSNVGGKEAFF. CDR3 sequence (DNA): TGTGCCAGCAGTTACTCGAACGTGGGAGGCAAGGAAGCTTTCTTT.